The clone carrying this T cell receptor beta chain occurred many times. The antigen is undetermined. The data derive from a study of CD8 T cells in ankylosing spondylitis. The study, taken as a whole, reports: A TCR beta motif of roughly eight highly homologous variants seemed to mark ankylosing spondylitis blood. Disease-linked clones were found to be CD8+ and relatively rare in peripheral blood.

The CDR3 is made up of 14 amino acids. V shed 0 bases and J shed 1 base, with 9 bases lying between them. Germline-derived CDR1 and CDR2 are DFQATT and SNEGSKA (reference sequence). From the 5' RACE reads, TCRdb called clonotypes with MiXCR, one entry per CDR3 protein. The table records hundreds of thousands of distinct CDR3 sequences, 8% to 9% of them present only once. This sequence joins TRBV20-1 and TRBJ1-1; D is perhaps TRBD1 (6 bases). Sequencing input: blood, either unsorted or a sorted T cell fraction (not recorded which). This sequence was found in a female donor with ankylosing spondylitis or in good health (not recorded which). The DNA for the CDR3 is TGCAGTGCTAGAGATCGCAGGGGGAACACTGAAGCTTTCTTT. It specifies CSARDRRGNTEAFF.